The 13 T cell receptor beta chains presented below share a single source sample, sequenced in a study of T cell responses to AZD1222 COVID-19 vaccine. Repertoires were generated with immunoSEQ multiplex PCR, while TCRdb's copy carries only in-frame clones and drops some. The table has some 36,000 clones, about 89% seen once. The sequences come from peripheral blood, collected on day 0 of AZD1222 vaccination. These receptors were taken from an adult in good health.

CDR3 in DNA: TGTGCCAGCAGCCAGGACAGGGGACTAGAGACCCAGTACTTC. Protein: CASSQDRGLETQYF. J is TRBJ2-5 and V is TRBV5-4, with TRBD1 matching 9 bases. The CDR3 contains 14 residues. V lost 4 bases, J lost 4 bases, and 5 bases stayed unmatched. CDR1 is SGHNT and CDR2 is YYREEE in the germline V gene (reference sequence).

The gene calls are TRBV7-2 and TRBJ2-5; D might be TRBD1 (5 bases). The CDR3 runs to 14 residues. CDR1 is SGHTA and CDR2 is FQGNSA in the germline V gene. Trimming stripped 1 base from V and 5 bases from J, with 11 bases between. CDR3 residues: CASSLEGRQETQYF. The CDR3 DNA follows: TGTGCCAGCAGCTTAGAGGGCAGACAGGAGACCCAGTACTTC.

This clone was seen a few times. CDR3 sequence: CASSHIRGAGRPYEQYF. As DNA, the CDR3 is TGTGCCAGCAGCCATATTCGCGGAGCGGGGCGCCCCTACGAGCAGTACTTC. V and J are TRBV3-1 (or the pseudogene TRBV3-2) and TRBJ2-7, with TRBD2 matching 7 bases. The CDR3 contains 17 residues. Unmatched junction bases numbered 13, after V lost 3 bases and J lost 2 bases. CDR1 is LGHDT and CDR2 is YNNKEL in the germline V gene (reference sequence).

The chain's CDR3 is CASSPTGVGNTIYF. DNA for the CDR3: TGTGCCAGCAGTCCCACAGGAGTTGGAAACACCATATATTTT. The chain has TRBV2 and TRBJ1-3; perhaps TRBD1 as D (5 bases). CDR1 is SNHLY and CDR2 is FYNNEI in the germline V gene. V dropped 5 bases and J dropped 3 bases, with 11 bases sitting between them. CDR3 length: 14 residues. Based on the CDR3 plus reference TRBV2 and TRBJ1-3, the full variable domain is EPEVTQTPSHQVTQMGQEVILRCVPISNHLYFYWYRQILGQKVEFLVSFYNNEISEKSEIFDDQFSVERPDGSNFTLKIRSTKLEDSAMYFCASSPTGVGNTIYFGEGSWLTVV.

V gene TRBV6-4 combines with J gene TRBJ2-1, with 11 bases that match TRBD2. V dropped 3 bases and J dropped 6; count of bases not matched to a gene: 1. The CDR3 has 14 residues. Germline V gene sequence: CDR1 MRHNA, CDR2 SNTAGT. The CDR3 bases are TGTGCCAGCAGTGATAGCGGGGGGGCCAATGAGCAGTTCTTC. As protein: CASSDSGGANEQFF.

This chain links TRBV2 with TRBJ1-5, with D unclear. The germline V and J ends were trimmed by 5 bases and 3 bases, with 11 bases remaining between them. The CDR3 length is 14 residues. The V gene's germline CDR1 is SNHLY and CDR2 FYNNEI. The CDR3 sequence: CASSPNAFNQPQHF. CDR3 in DNA: TGTGCCAGCAGTCCTAATGCCTTCAATCAGCCCCAGCATTTT.

This chain connects TRBV6-2 or TRBV6-3 to TRBJ1-5, with D possibly being TRBD1 (5 bases). The germline V gene has CDR1 MNHEY and CDR2 SVGEGT. Trimming took 5 bases from V and 2 from J, leaving 13 bases between them. This CDR3 has 15 amino acids. The CDR3 protein is CASSTRGGGNQPQHF. CDR3 DNA sequence: TGTGCCAGCAGTACCCGGGGAGGGGGCAATCAGCCCCAGCATTTT.

J is TRBJ1-3 and V is TRBV18; D gene uncertain. There are 14 residues in the CDR3. CDR1 and CDR2 (germline): KGHSH, LQKENI. The ends were cut back, 3 bases at V and 0 bases at J, with 6 bases in the middle. CDR3 sequence (DNA): TGTGCCAGCTCACCTGATTCCTCTGGAAACACCATATATTTT. This sequence encodes CASSPDSSGNTIYF.

V usage is TRBV2 and J usage is TRBJ1-5; 8 nucleotides match TRBD1. The CDR3 covers 13 residues. The junction had 5 bases not matched to a gene; V was cut back by 9 bases and J by 4 bases. Germline loops: CDR1 SNHLY, CDR2 FYNNEI. This chain's CDR3 is CASRQGYNQPQHF. The CDR3 DNA reads TGTGCCAGTAGACAGGGGTATAATCAGCCCCAGCATTTT.

The V and J genes are TRBV6-5 and TRBJ2-2; TRBD1 matches 12 bases. Per the germline V gene, CDR1 is MNHEY and CDR2 is SVGAGI. The ends lost 9 bases at V and 7 bases at J; junction bases unmatched: 6. This CDR3 contains 14 residues. The CDR3 protein is CASQGQGAGGELFF. CDR3 sequence (DNA): TGTGCCAGTCAGGGACAGGGGGCTGGCGGGGAGCTGTTTTTT.

In this sample, this clone turned up a few times. The chain links TRBV19 to TRBJ1-5; 7 positions agree with TRBD1. The germline CDR1 and CDR2 sequences are LNHDA and SQIVND (reference sequence). The CDR3 contains 15 residues. J gave up 7 bases and V 7 bases, and 13 bases lay outside the gene matches. The CDR3 region is CASTLGDSRYQPQHF. CDR3 in DNA: TGTGCCAGTACCCTGGGGGACAGTAGGTACCAGCCCCAGCATTTT.

The rearrangement joins TRBV5-4 to TRBJ2-3; tentative D call: TRBD2 (6 bases). The CDR3 is made up of 16 amino acids. Germline-derived CDR1 and CDR2 are SGHNT and YYREEE (reference sequence). V lost 2 bases to trimming and J lost 3 bases, with 16 bases between them. The CDR3: CASSLGASRGTDTQYF. In DNA form, the CDR3 reads TGTGCCAGCAGCTTAGGGGCTTCCCGGGGGACAGATACGCAGTATTTT.

The chain employs TRBV4-1 and TRBJ1-2, with 7 bases that match TRBD1. CDR1 MGHRA and CDR2 YSYEKL come from the germline V gene. The V and J ends lost 4 bases and 2 bases, in that order; junction bases with no gene match: 4. The CDR3 length is 14 residues. The chain's CDR3 is CASSRGQENYGYTF. DNA for the CDR3: TGCGCCAGCAGCCGCGGACAGGAGAACTATGGCTACACCTTC.